A selection of T cell receptor beta chains follows, all from one sample in a study of control samples from healthy donors and cancer patients. Data came from immunoSEQ multiplex PCR; TCRdb stores just in-frame clones and leaves some out. The sample has about 53,000 clones; 87% are singletons. The sample was PBMCs. Every receptor here comes from a man aged 55 to 69 with head and neck cancer. CDR3s include the opening cysteine and the closing phenylalanine or tryptophan. D genes are given only for firm matches. Expanded clones get a size class; other rows say once, few or many, or leave the size out.

>TRBV4-2|-|-|TRBJ2-3
CASSRNGGGVRKDTQYF
TGTGCCAGCAGCCGCAATGGGGGGGGCGTTAGGAAAGATACGCAGTATTTT
>TRBV30|TRBD1|-|TRBJ1-2
CACDGTGAYGYTF
TGTGCCTGCGACGGGACAGGGGCCTATGGCTACACCTTC
>TRBV18|-|-|TRBJ2-5
CASSPGADETQYF
TGTGCCAGCTCACCAGGGGCGGATGAGACCCAGTACTTC
>TRBV30|TRBD2|-|TRBJ2-1
CAGRQIAGEKYNEQFF
TGTGCCGGGAGGCAAATAGCGGGGGAAAAGTACAATGAGCAGTTCTTC
>TRBV29-1|TRBD1|-|TRBJ2-3
CSVDGDRAPDTQYF
TGCAGCGTTGACGGGGACAGGGCCCCAGATACGCAGTATTTT
>TRBV9|-|-|TRBJ2-3
CASSVGREGSDTQYF
TGTGCCAGCAGCGTAGGTCGGGAAGGGTCAGATACGCAGTATTTT
>TRBV7-6|-|-|TRBJ1-5
CASSLGRGGNQPQHF
TGTGCCAGCAGCTTAGGAAGGGGCGGCAATCAGCCCCAGCATTTT
>TRBV29-1|TRBD2|-|TRBJ2-5
CSVEKGGSRSETQYF
TGCAGCGTCGAGAAGGGCGGGAGCCGGTCCGAGACCCAGTACTTC
>TRBV5-1|TRBD1|-|TRBJ2-7
CASSPPTGEYEQYF
TGCGCCAGCAGCCCCCCTACAGGGGAATACGAGCAGTACTTC
>TRBV14|-|once|TRBJ1-2
CASSQDPGPNYGYTF
TGTGCCAGCAGCCAAGATCCGGGACCGAACTATGGCTACACCTTC
>TRBV4-2|-|-|TRBJ1-4
CASSPGWPDPNEKLFF
TGTGCCAGCAGCCCCGGATGGCCGGATCCAAATGAAAAACTGTTTTTT
>TRBV28|-|-|TRBJ1-2
CASSLSLGGRYGYTF
TGTGCCAGCAGTTTATCCTTAGGGGGTCGGTATGGCTACACCTTC
>TRBV28|-|-|TRBJ1-2
CASSLEAGYTF
TGTGCCAGCAGTTTAGAGGCTGGCTACACCTTC
>TRBV6-5|-|-|TRBJ2-7
CASSYGRGGEQYF
TGTGCCAGCAGTTACGGCCGGGGCGGCGAGCAGTACTTC
>TRBV19|-|-|TRBJ2-1
CATIDYYNEQFF
TGTGCCACCATCGACTACTACAATGAGCAGTTCTTC
>TRBV3-1/TRBV3-2|-|-|TRBJ1-5
CASSQDTAGNQPQHF
TGTGCCAGCAGCCAAGATACCGCTGGCAATCAGCCCCAGCATTTT
>TRBV3-1/TRBV3-2|-|-|TRBJ2-3
CASSQVTDTQYF
TGTGCCAGCAGCCAAGTCACAGATACGCAGTATTTT
>TRBV2|TRBD2|-|TRBJ2-5
CASRTPLTSGESKETQYF
TGTGCCAGCAGAACCCCATTGACTAGCGGGGAGTCGAAAGAGACCCAGTACTTC
>TRBV7-3|TRBD1|-|TRBJ2-1
CASSLGTGVKENEQFF
TGTGCCAGCAGCTTAGGGACAGGGGTCAAAGAAAATGAGCAGTTCTTC
>TRBV19|-|-|TRBJ2-1
CASSALTGRWVYNEQFF
TGTGCCAGTAGTGCGTTGACAGGTCGGTGGGTCTACAATGAGCAGTTCTTC
>TRBV30|TRBD1|-|TRBJ2-7
CAWSDGQGIKQYF
TGTGCCTGGAGTGACGGACAGGGGATAAAGCAGTACTTC
>TRBV19|TRBD1|once|TRBJ1-5
CASSIRQGAEPQHF
TGTGCCAGTAGTATCCGACAGGGCGCAGAGCCCCAGCATTTT
>TRBV5-5|TRBD2|-|TRBJ2-2
CASSWTSGRSTGELFF
TGTGCCAGCAGCTGGACTAGCGGGAGGAGTACCGGGGAGCTGTTTTTT
>TRBV7-2|-|-|TRBJ1-2
CASSFPGTKF
TGTGCCAGCAGCTTTCCGGGAACAAAATTC
>TRBV11-1|-|once|TRBJ2-1
CASSLSTGSSYNEQFF
TGTGCCAGCAGCTTATCCACAGGGAGCTCCTACAATGAGCAGTTCTTC
>TRBV6-5|TRBD2|-|TRBJ2-3
CASIRGGAGTDTQYF
TGTGCCAGCATCCGCGGGGGGGCCGGAACAGATACGCAGTATTTT
>TRBV4-1|-|-|TRBJ2-5
CASSQDVQAGQETQYF
TGCGCCAGCAGCCAAGATGTCCAGGCGGGCCAAGAGACCCAGTACTTC
>TRBV19|-|-|TRBJ2-1
CASSVRQPRAQFF
TGTGCCAGTAGTGTCCGACAGCCCAGGGCGCAGTTCTTC
>TRBV21-1|-|-|TRBJ1-1
CASSKNVGGACLNTEAFF
TGTGCCAGCAGCAAAAACGTGGGGGGCGCTTGCCTGAACACTGAAGCTTTCTTT
>TRBV15|TRBD2|-|TRBJ2-1
CATSRDAGTSINEQFF
TGTGCCACCAGCAGAGACGCCGGGACTAGCATCAATGAGCAGTTCTTC
>TRBV7-2|-|-|TRBJ2-5
CASSLVSYQETQYF
TGTGCCAGCAGCTTAGTATCGTACCAAGAGACCCAGTACTTC
>TRBV4-2|-|-|TRBJ1-6
CASSQERQIYNSPLHF
TGTGCCAGCAGCCAAGAGAGGCAGATCTATAATTCACCCCTCCACTTT
>TRBV7-9|-|few|TRBJ1-3
CASSLEVNTIYF
TGTGCCAGCAGCTTAGAAGTCAACACCATATATTTT
>TRBV28|-|-|TRBJ2-3
CASSLVPDTQYF
TGTGCCAGCAGTTTGGTTCCAGATACGCAGTATTTT
>TRBV18|-|once|TRBJ1-1
CASSPRVSQGNTEAFF
TGTGCCAGCTCACCAAGGGTTTCGCAGGGGAACACTGAAGCTTTCTTT
>TRBV5-1|-|-|TRBJ1-3
CASSLARNTGNTIYF
TGCGCCAGCAGCTTGGCCAGGAACACGGGAAACACCATATATTTT
>TRBV7-6|-|-|TRBJ1-1
CASSLVQGRTEAFF
TGTGCCAGCAGCTTAGTTCAGGGGAGGACTGAAGCTTTCTTT
>TRBV12-3/TRBV12-4|-|once|TRBJ2-3
CASSLMGTDTQYF
TGTGCCAGCAGTTTGATGGGGACAGATACGCAGTATTTT
>TRBV10-3|-|-|TRBJ1-1
CAIRHFDGFELDTEAFF
TGTGCCATCAGACATTTTGACGGGTTTGAATTGGACACTGAAGCTTTCTTT
>TRBV6-5|-|-|TRBJ1-1
CASRPSGGTEAFF
TGTGCCAGCAGGCCTTCCGGGGGCACTGAAGCTTTCTTT
>TRBV29-1|TRBD2|-|TRBJ2-7
CSATSGSSREQYF
TGCAGCGCGACTAGCGGGAGTTCCCGCGAGCAGTACTTC
>TRBV24-1|-|-|TRBJ1-2
CATSDLYSSYGYTF
TGTGCCACCAGTGATTTGTACAGTTCTTATGGCTACACCTTC
>TRBV24-1|-|-|TRBJ2-1
CATSDFPLDQIDNEQFF
TGTGCCACCAGTGATTTCCCTTTGGACCAAATTGACAATGAGCAGTTCTTC
>TRBV4-3|-|once|TRBJ2-5
CASSQRFRGQETQYF
TGCGCCAGCAGCCAAAGGTTCCGCGGACAAGAGACCCAGTACTTC
>TRBV6-5|-|-|TRBJ2-3
CASSSMTETGTDTQYF
TGTGCCAGCAGTTCTATGACAGAGACTGGCACAGATACGCAGTATTTT
>TRBV7-2|-|-|TRBJ1-1
CASSLDRPSEAFF
TGTGCCAGCAGCTTAGACCGACCCAGTGAAGCTTTCTTT
>TRBV5-1|TRBD1|-|TRBJ1-1
CASSLLSRGQGGRRNTEAFF
TGCGCCAGCAGCTTGCTCTCGCGAGGACAGGGAGGAAGGAGGAACACTGAAGCTTTCTTT